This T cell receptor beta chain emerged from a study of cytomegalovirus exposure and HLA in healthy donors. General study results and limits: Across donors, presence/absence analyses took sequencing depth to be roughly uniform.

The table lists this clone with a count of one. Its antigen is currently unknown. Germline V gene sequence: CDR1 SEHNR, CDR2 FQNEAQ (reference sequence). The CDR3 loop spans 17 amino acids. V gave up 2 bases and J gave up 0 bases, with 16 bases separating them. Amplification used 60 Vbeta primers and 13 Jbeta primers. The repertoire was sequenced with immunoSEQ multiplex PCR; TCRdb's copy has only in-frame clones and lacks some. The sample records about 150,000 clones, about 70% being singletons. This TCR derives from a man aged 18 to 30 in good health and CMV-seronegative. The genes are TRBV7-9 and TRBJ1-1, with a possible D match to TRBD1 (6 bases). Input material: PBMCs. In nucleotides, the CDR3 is TGTGCCAGCAGCTTATTTGGGACACGACGACTGAACACTGAAGCTTTCTTT. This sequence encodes CASSLFGTRRLNTEAFF.